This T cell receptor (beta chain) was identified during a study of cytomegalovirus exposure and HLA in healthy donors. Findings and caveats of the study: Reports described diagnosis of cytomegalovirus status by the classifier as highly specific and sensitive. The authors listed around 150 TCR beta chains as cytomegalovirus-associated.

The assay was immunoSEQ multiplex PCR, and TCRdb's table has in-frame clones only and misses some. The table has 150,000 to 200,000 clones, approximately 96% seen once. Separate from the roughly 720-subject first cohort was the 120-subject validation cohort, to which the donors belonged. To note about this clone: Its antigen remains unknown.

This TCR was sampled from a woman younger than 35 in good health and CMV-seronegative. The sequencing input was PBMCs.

The CDR3, as DNA: TGTGCCAGCGGCGGGGCCCTCACAGATACGCAGTATTTT. The encoded protein is CASGGALTDTQYF. The chain joins TRBV7-2 to TRBJ2-3; maybe TRBD2 (6 bases). The CDR3 is made up of 13 amino acids. CDR1 SGHTA and CDR2 FQGNSA come from the germline V gene. V was cut by 8 bases and J by 2 bases, with 11 bases left in between.